This note documents a single T cell receptor (beta chain) sequence. The entry originates in a study of blood T cell repertoires in COVID-19. At the level of the study: Sites across the United States, Italy and Spain contributed samples from acute and convalescent COVID-19. Nucleic acid was either cDNA or gDNA, and it came from T cells, B-cell-depleted T cells, or PBMCs.

Trimming stripped 3 bases from V and 7 bases from J, with 14 bases between. This CDR3 is 15 amino acids long. Germline V gene data show CDR1 as SGDLS and CDR2 as YYNGEE. Sequencing was performed with immunoSEQ multiplex PCR; in TCRdb, only in-frame clones are kept and a portion is missing. The sample comprises 72,000 or so clones, roughly three quarters of which are singletons, and roughly 8.3% rests with the top ten. This TCR was recovered from a human donor in a cohort sampled during active COVID-19. The chain joins TRBV9 to TRBJ1-6; D is ambiguous. Sequencing input: peripheral blood. The CDR3 nucleotides are TGTGCCAGCAGCGCCGAAGGAGGGTCCAATTCACCCCTCCACTTT. It encodes CASSAEGGSNSPLHF.